Listed below are T cell receptor beta chains from one sample, sequenced in a study of cytomegalovirus exposure and HLA in healthy donors. The repertoire was sequenced with immunoSEQ multiplex PCR; TCRdb's copy has only in-frame clones and lacks some. The data contain about 160,000 clones, 70% to 85% of them seen just once; the ten biggest clones take up under 2.5%. Sequencing was carried out using PBMCs. All receptors come from a man aged 35 to 55 in good health and CMV-seronegative. The CDR3 runs from the conserved cysteine through the conserved F or W. D genes are given only for firm matches. Rows give clone size only sometimes, using once, few, many, or a class for an expanded clone.

once,TRBV7-6,-,TRBJ2-7,CASRRTDSDYEQYF,TGTGCCAGCAGACGTACGGACTCCGACTACGAGCAGTACTTC
-,TRBV7-6,TRBD2,TRBJ2-7,CASSLEGTRFYEQYF,TGTGCCAGCAGCTTAGAGGGGACTAGGTTCTACGAGCAGTACTTC
few,TRBV7-2,TRBD1,TRBJ1-5,CASSLGPPATGGGNQPQHF,TGTGCCAGCAGCTTAGGGCCCCCTGCGACAGGGGGTGGGAATCAGCCCCAGCATTTT
-,TRBV5-1,TRBD1,TRBJ1-6,CASSGQGPHYNSPLHF,TGCGCCAGCAGCGGACAGGGGCCTCACTATAATTCACCCCTCCACTTT
once,TRBV10-3,TRBD2,TRBJ2-7,CAISWTSGTYEQYF,TGTGCCATCAGTTGGACTAGCGGAACCTACGAGCAGTACTTC
-,TRBV11-2,TRBD2,TRBJ2-7,CASSLVAGEQYF,TGTGCCAGCAGCTTAGTAGCGGGCGAGCAGTACTTC
-,TRBV19,TRBD2,TRBJ2-3,CASSMRGGTDTQYF,TGTGCCAGTAGTATGCGGGGGGGAACAGATACGCAGTATTTT
-,TRBV28,TRBD2,TRBJ2-5,CASSLSGSLGTQYF,TGTGCCAGCAGTTTAAGCGGGAGTCTCGGGACCCAGTACTTC
-,TRBV10-3,TRBD2,TRBJ2-5,CAIRLAVQETQYF,TGTGCCATCAGGCTAGCGGTTCAAGAGACCCAGTACTTC
-,TRBV30,TRBD1,TRBJ1-3,CAWSTRGATGNTIYF,TGTGCCTGGAGTACCAGGGGGGCTACTGGAAACACCATATATTTT
-,TRBV7-6,-,TRBJ2-2,CASSLAALPNTGELFF,TGTGCCAGCAGCTTAGCGGCCCTTCCGAACACCGGGGAGCTGTTTTTT
-,TRBV4-2,TRBD2,TRBJ2-2,CASSQERASGRGTGELFF,TGTGCCAGCAGCCAAGAAAGGGCTAGCGGGAGGGGCACCGGGGAGCTGTTTTTT
-,TRBV6-5,-,TRBJ1-6,CASSYRGSYNSPLHF,TGTGCCAGCAGTTACAGGGGCTCCTATAATTCACCCCTCCACTTT
few,TRBV10-2,TRBD1,TRBJ1-4,CASAEPQGGNEKLFF,TGCGCCAGCGCGGAACCTCAGGGGGGTAACGAAAAACTGTTTTTT
-,TRBV29-1,TRBD1,TRBJ1-2,CSVGGQGNGYTF,TGCAGCGTCGGGGGACAGGGTAATGGCTACACCTTC
-,TRBV6-5,TRBD1,TRBJ1-4,CASSSSRGTGGEKLFF,TGTGCCAGCAGTTCATCAAGGGGGACAGGTGGTGAAAAACTGTTTTTT
once,TRBV18,-,TRBJ2-3,CASSPPRSTDTQYF,TGTGCCAGCTCACCACCTAGAAGCACAGATACGCAGTATTTT
few,TRBV6-1,TRBD1,TRBJ2-7,CASRLRTGWYEQYF,TGTGCCAGCAGACTTAGGACAGGGTGGTACGAGCAGTACTTC
-,TRBV19,-,TRBJ2-7,CASSIASDYYEQYF,TGTGCCAGTAGTATTGCTAGCGACTACTACGAGCAGTACTTC
few,TRBV6-5,TRBD2,TRBJ2-3,CASSLGPGEGDTQYF,TGTGCCAGCAGTTTAGGCCCGGGGGAGGGGGATACGCAGTATTTT
-,TRBV30,TRBD2,TRBJ2-4,CAWSVPGLAGVCLAKNSQYF,TGTGCCTGGAGTGTACCAGGCCTAGCGGGAGTCTGTCTAGCCAAAAACAGTCAGTACTTC
-,TRBV5-1,TRBD2,TRBJ2-5,CASTQGRGAQETQYF,TGCGCCAGCACCCAAGGGAGGGGCGCGCAAGAGACCCAGTACTTC
-,TRBV5-1,TRBD2,TRBJ2-7,CASSLEGSGSNEQYF,TGCGCCAGCAGCTTGGAAGGTAGCGGGAGCAACGAGCAGTACTTC
-,TRBV7-9,-,TRBJ1-4,CASSFLPPKPEKLFF,TGTGCCAGCAGCTTTTTACCGCCAAAGCCTGAAAAACTGTTTTTT
few,TRBV28,TRBD2,TRBJ2-7,CASSPFLAGTNDYEQYF,TGTGCCAGCAGCCCGTTCTTAGCCGGGACTAACGACTACGAGCAGTACTTC
-,TRBV6-5,TRBD2,TRBJ2-4,CASSSRETLNIQYF,TGTGCCAGCAGTTCGCGGGAGACGCTAAACATTCAGTACTTC
-,TRBV29-1,TRBD2,TRBJ2-2,CSVGAGGDTGELFF,TGCAGCGTTGGAGCGGGAGGGGACACCGGGGAGCTGTTTTTT
-,TRBV2,TRBD2,TRBJ2-7,CASSEVLAGSYEQYF,TGTGCCAGCAGTGAAGTACTAGCGGGCTCCTACGAGCAGTACTTC
-,TRBV5-1,TRBD2,TRBJ2-1,CASSLGGRINEQFF,TGCGCCAGCAGCTTGGGCGGGAGAATAAATGAGCAGTTCTTC
-,TRBV13,-,TRBJ1-2,CASSSSYWTVSGYGYTF,TGTGCCAGCAGCTCGTCCTACTGGACAGTCTCAGGATATGGCTACACCTTC
-,TRBV13,TRBD2,TRBJ2-7,CASSTRGGTSGSYEQYF,TGTGCCAGCAGCACCCGAGGGGGGACTAGCGGAAGCTACGAGCAGTACTTC
-,TRBV12-5,TRBD2,TRBJ2-7,CASGLPTLSGRVFYEQYF,TGTGCTAGTGGTTTGCCCACTCTTAGCGGGAGAGTTTTCTACGAGCAGTACTTC
few,TRBV18,TRBD1,TRBJ1-3,CASSPPAGTGAGNTIYF,TGTGCCAGCTCACCACCCGCCGGTACAGGGGCTGGAAACACCATATATTTT
few,TRBV7-8,-,TRBJ2-1,CASSLGGHKIGTEQFF,TGTGCCAGCAGCTTAGGGGGCCACAAGATCGGCACCGAGCAGTTCTTC
-,TRBV23-1,TRBD2,TRBJ2-6,CASSHGGAVQDIHNGANVLTF,TGCGCCAGCAGTCACGGGGGGGCTGTGCAGGACATACACAATGGGGCCAACGTCCTGACTTTC
-,TRBV5-1,-,TRBJ2-7,CASSLASVRRYEQYF,TGCGCCAGCAGCTTGGCTTCGGTTCGCCGCTACGAGCAGTACTTC
-,TRBV10-3,-,TRBJ2-3,CAISDGDIGQYF,TGTGCCATCAGTGACGGGGACATCGGGCAGTATTTT
few,TRBV19,TRBD1,TRBJ1-5,CASSIPTGPDQPQHF,TGTGCCAGTAGTATCCCGACAGGGCCGGACCAGCCCCAGCATTTT